This T cell receptor (beta chain) was sequenced for a study of blood T cell repertoires in COVID-19. The CDR3 contains 15 residues. The germline V and J ends were trimmed by 6 bases and 0 bases, with 12 bases remaining between them. Germline V gene data show CDR1 as MNHEY and CDR2 as SVGAGI. Only a few counts were recorded for this clone. Assay: immunoSEQ multiplex PCR; the TCRdb copy retains only in-frame clones and omits some. The sample lists 300,000 or so clones; over 70% were seen once. Sample: peripheral blood. The chain joins TRBV6-5 to TRBJ1-3; no clear D gene. The sequence came from a woman aged 40 to 50 who had recovered from COVID-19. The CDR3 reads CASSPSGGSGNTIYF. CDR3 coding DNA: TGTGCCAGCAGCCCCTCGGGTGGCTCTGGAAACACCATATATTTT.